This TCR beta chain appears in the sequencing data of a study of blood T cells in healthy people across ages. Study-wide points: A roughly linear fall in TCR beta diversity per million T cells was seen with increasing age.

For the second PCR, which ran for about 7 to 11 cycles, a sample-barcoded 5' primer and a J-beta primer mix were used. From the 5' RACE reads, TCRdb called clonotypes with MiXCR, one entry per CDR3 protein. The sample records about 1.6 million distinct CDR3 sequences, about 32% being singletons. Samples had at least 6.5 million PBMCs isolated from them. V was shortened by 5 bases and J by 4 bases, with 18 bases between the two germline ends. Germline CDR1 DFQATT, CDR2 SNEGSKA (reference sequence). This CDR3 has 15 residues. On this clonotype itself: Its antigen is as yet unknown.

The rearrangement links TRBV20-1 to TRBJ2-1; D may be TRBD2 (7 bases). The TCR sequence derives from a woman under 40 in good health. The sequencing sample was made of blood. DNA of the CDR3: TGCAGTGCTGGAGGGGGGGTAGCGTCGTACAATGAGCAGTTCTTC. As protein: CSAGGGVASYNEQFF.